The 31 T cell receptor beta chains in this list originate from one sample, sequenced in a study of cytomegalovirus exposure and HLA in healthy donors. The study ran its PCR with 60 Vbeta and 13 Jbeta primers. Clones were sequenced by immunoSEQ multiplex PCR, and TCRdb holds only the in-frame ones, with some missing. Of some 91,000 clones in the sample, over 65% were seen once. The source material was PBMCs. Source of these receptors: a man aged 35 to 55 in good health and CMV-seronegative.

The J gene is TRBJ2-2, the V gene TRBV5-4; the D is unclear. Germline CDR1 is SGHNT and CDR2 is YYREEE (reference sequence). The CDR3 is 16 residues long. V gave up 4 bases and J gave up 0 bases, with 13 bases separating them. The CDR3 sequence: CASSDPQAANTGELFF. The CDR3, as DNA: TGTGCCAGCAGCGATCCGCAGGCCGCGAACACCGGGGAGCTGTTTTTT.

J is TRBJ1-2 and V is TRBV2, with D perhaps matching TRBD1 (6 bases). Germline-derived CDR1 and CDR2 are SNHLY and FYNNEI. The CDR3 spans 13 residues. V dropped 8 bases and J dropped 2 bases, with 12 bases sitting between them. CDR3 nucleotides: TGTGCCAGCTCCAGGGGAGACAACTATGGCTACACCTTC. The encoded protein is CASSRGDNYGYTF.

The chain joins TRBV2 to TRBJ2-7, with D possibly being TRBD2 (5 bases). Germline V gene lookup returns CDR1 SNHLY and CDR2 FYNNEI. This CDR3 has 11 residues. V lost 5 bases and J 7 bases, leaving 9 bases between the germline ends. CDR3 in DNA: TGTGCCAGCAGTCCCGAGGGTGAGCAGTACTTC. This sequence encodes CASSPEGEQYF.

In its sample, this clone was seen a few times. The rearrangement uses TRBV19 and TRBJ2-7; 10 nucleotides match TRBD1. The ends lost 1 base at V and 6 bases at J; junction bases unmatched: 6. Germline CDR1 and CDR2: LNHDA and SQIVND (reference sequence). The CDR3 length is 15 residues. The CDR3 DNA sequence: TGTGCCAGTAGTATAGTTTGGGACAGGGGTGCCGAGCAGTACTTC. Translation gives CASSIVWDRGAEQYF.

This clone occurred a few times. Written as DNA, the CDR3 is TGTGCCAGCAGTTTACAGATTGCTGGCTACACCTTC. Protein product: CASSLQIAGYTF. The V and J genes are TRBV6-6 and TRBJ1-2; unclear D gene. Germline CDR1 reads MNHNY; CDR2 reads SVGAGI (reference sequence). This CDR3 contains 12 residues. The ends were cut back, 4 bases at V and 7 bases at J, with 10 bases in the middle.

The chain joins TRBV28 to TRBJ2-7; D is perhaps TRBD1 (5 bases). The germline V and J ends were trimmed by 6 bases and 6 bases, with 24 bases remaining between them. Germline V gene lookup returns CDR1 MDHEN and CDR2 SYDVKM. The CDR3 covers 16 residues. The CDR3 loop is CASSSWTRTGSVEQYF. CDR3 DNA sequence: TGTGCCAGCAGCTCTTGGACCCGCACAGGTAGTGTCGAGCAGTACTTC.

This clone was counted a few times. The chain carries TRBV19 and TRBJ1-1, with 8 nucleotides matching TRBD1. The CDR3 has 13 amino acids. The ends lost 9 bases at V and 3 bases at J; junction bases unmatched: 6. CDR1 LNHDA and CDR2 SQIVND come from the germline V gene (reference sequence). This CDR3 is CASEPTGDTEAFF. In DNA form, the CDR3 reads TGTGCCAGCGAACCGACAGGGGACACTGAAGCTTTCTTT.

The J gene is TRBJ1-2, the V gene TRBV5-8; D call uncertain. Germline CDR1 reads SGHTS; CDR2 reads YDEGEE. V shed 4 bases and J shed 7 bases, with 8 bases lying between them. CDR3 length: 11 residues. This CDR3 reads CASSPRVGYTF. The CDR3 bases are TGTGCCAGCAGCCCGAGGGTTGGCTACACCTTC.

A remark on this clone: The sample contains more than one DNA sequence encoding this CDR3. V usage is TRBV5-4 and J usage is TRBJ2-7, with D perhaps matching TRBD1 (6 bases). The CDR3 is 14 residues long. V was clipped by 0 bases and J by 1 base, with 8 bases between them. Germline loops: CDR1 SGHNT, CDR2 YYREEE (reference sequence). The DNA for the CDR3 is TGTGCCAGCAGCTTGGGAAGGGGGTCCTACGAGCAGTACTTC. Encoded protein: CASSLGRGSYEQYF.

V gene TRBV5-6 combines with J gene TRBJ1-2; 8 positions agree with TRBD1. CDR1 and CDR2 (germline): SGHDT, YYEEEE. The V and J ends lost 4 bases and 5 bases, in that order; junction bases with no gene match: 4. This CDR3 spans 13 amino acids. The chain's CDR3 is CASSDRGGYGYTF. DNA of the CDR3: TGTGCCAGCAGCGACAGGGGTGGGTATGGCTACACCTTC.

For the CDR3, the DNA is TGTGCCACCAGCAGATCGACAGCCATTTCGGGAGATGAGCAGTTCTTC. Translating gives CATSRSTAISGDEQFF. The chain couples TRBV15 to TRBJ2-1; D might be TRBD2 (6 bases). The CDR3 spans 16 residues. The germline CDR1 and CDR2 sequences are LNHNV and YYDKDF (reference sequence). V was cut by 2 bases and J by 8 bases, with 19 bases left in between.

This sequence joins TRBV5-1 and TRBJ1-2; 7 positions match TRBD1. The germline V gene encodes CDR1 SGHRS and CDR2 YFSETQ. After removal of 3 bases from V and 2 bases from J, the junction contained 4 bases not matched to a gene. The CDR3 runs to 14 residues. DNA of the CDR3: TGCGCCAGCAGCTCGGGACAGCAAAACTATGGCTACACCTTC. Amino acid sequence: CASSSGQQNYGYTF.

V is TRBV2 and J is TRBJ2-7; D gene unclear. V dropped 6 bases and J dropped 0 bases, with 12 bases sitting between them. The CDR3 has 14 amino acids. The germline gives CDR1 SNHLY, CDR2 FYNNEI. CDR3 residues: CASRLSGSSYEQYF. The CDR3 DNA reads TGTGCCAGCAGGTTAAGTGGCAGCTCCTACGAGCAGTACTTC.

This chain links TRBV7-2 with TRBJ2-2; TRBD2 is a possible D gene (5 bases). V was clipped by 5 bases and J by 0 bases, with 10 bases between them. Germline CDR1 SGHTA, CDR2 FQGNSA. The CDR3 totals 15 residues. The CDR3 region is CASSAGGANTGELFF. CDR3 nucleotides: TGTGCCAGCAGCGCGGGTGGCGCGAACACCGGGGAGCTGTTTTTT.

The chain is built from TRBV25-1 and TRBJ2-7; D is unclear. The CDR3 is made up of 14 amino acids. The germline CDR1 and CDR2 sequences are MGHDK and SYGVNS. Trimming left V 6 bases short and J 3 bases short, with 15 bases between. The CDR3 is CASRAGLGSYEQYF. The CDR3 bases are TGTGCCAGCAGGGCTGGTTTGGGCAGCTACGAGCAGTACTTC.

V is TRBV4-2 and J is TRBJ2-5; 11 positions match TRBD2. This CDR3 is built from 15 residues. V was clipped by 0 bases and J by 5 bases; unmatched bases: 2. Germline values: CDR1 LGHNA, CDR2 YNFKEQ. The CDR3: CASSQDSGGAETQYF. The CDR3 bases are TGTGCCAGCAGCCAAGATAGCGGGGGGGCCGAGACCCAGTACTTC.

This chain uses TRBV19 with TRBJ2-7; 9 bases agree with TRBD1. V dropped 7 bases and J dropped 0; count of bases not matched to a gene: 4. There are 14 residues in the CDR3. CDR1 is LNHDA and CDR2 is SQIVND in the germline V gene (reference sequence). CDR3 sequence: CASTSTGGSYEQYF. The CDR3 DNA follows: TGTGCCAGTACCTCGACAGGGGGCTCCTACGAGCAGTACTTC.

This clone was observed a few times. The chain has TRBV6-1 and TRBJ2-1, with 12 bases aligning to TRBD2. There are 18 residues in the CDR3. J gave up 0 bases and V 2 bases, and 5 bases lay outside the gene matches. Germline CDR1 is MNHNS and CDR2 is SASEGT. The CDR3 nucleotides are TGTGCCAGCAGTGAAACTAGCGGGGGGATAAGCTCCTACAATGAGCAGTTCTTC. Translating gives CASSETSGGISSYNEQFF.

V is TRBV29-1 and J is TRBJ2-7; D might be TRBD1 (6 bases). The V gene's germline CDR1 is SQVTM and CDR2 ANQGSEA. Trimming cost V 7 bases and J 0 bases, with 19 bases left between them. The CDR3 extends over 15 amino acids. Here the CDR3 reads CSALFPGVGSYEQYF. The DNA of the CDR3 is TGCAGCGCCTTATTTCCAGGGGTCGGCTCCTACGAGCAGTACTTC.

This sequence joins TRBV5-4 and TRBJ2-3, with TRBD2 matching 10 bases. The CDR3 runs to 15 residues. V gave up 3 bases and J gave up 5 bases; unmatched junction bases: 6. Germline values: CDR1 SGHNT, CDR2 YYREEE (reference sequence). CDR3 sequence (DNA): TGTGCCAGCAGCTCGGCTAGCGGGAGAGGAGATACGCAGTATTTT. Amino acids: CASSSASGRGDTQYF.

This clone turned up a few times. CDR3 region: CASSFAEDYEQYF. The CDR3, as DNA: TGTGCCAGCAGCTTCGCAGAAGACTACGAGCAGTACTTC. This chain joins TRBV13 and TRBJ2-7, with D hard to call. The V and J ends lost 3 bases and 3 bases respectively, with 9 bases between them. The germline CDR1 and CDR2 sequences are PRHDT and FYEKMQ (reference sequence). CDR3 size: 13 residues.

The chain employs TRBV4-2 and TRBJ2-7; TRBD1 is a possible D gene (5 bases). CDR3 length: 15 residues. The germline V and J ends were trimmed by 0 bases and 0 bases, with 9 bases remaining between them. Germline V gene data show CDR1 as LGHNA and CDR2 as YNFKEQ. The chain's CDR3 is CASSQDVDSSYEQYF. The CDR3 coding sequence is TGTGCCAGCAGCCAAGACGTTGACAGCTCCTACGAGCAGTACTTC.

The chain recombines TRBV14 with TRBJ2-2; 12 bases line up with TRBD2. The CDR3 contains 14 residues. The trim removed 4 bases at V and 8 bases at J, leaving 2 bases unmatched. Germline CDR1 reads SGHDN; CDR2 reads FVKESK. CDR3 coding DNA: TGTGCCAGCAGCCGGACTAGCGGGATAGGGGAGCTGTTTTTT. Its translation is CASSRTSGIGELFF.

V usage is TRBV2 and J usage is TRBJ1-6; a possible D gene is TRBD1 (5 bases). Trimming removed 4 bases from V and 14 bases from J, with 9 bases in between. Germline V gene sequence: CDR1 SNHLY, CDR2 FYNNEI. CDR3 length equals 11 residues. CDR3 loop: CASSVGGTLHF. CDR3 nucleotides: TGTGCCAGCAGTGTGGGGGGGACCCTCCACTTT.

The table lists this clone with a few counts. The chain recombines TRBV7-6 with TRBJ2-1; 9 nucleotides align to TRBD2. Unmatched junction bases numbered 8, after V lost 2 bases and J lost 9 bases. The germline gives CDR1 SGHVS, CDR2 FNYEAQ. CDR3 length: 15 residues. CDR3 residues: CASSLFAGGTSEQFF. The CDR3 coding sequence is TGTGCCAGCAGCTTATTTGCGGGAGGGACTAGTGAGCAGTTCTTC.

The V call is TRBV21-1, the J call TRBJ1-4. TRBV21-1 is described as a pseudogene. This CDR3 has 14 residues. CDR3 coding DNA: TGTGCCAGATTAAACGGTGCAACTAATGAAAAACTGTTTTTT. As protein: CARLNGATNEKLFF.

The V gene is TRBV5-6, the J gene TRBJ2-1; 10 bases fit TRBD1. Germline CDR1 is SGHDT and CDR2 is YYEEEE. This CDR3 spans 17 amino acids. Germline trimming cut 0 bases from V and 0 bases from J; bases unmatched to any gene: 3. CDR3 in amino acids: CASSLGQGAVSYNEQFF. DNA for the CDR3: TGTGCCAGCAGCTTGGGACAGGGGGCGGTCTCCTACAATGAGCAGTTCTTC. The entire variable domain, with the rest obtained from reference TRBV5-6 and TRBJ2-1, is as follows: DAGVTQSPTHLIKTRGQQVTLRCSPKSGHDTVSWYQQALGQGPQFIFQYYEEEERQRGNFPDRFSGHQFPNYSSELNVNALLLGDSALYLCASSLGQGAVSYNEQFFGPGTRLTVL.

This chain's CDR3 is CARSLGRDRGHYNEQFF. DNA for the CDR3: TGTGCCAGAAGCTTGGGAAGAGACAGGGGGCATTACAATGAGCAGTTCTTC. The chain joins TRBV5-3 to TRBJ2-1; TRBD1 matches 10 bases. TRBV5-3 is known as an ORF, though its function is uncertain. V trimming: 0 bases; J trimming: 4 bases; junction bases outside the gene matches: 7. The CDR3 covers 17 residues.

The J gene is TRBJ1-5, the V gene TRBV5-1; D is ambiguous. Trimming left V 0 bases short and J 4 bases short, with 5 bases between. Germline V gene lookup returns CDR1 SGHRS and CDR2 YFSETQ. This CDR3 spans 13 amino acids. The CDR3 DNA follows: TGCGCCAGCAGCTTGGGGCCAAATCAGCCCCAGCATTTT. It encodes CASSLGPNQPQHF.

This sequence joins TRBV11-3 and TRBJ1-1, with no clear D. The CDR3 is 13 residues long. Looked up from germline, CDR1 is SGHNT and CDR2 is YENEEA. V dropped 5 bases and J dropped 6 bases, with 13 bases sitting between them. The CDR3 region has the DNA TGTGCCAGCAGCCAGAGGGTGGGCGCTGAAGCTTTCTTT. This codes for CASSQRVGAEAFF.

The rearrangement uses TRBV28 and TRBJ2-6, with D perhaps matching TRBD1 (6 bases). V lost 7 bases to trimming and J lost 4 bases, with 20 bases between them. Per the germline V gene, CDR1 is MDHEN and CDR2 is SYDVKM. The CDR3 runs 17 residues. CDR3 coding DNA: TGTGCCAGCAACCCACAGGGAATGTCGTCCGGGGCCAACGTCCTGACTTTC. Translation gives CASNPQGMSSGANVLTF.